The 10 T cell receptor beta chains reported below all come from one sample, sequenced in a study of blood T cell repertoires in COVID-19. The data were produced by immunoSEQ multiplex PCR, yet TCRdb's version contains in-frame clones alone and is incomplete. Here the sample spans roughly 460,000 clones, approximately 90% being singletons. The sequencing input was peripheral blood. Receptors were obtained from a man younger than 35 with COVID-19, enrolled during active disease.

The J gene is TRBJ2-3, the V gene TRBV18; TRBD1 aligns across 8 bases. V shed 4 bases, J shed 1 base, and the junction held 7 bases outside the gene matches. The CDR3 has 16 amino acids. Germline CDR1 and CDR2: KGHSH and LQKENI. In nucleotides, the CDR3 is TGTGCCAGCTCACTTTTTCCGACAGGGGGCACAGATACGCAGTATTTT. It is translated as CASSLFPTGGTDTQYF.

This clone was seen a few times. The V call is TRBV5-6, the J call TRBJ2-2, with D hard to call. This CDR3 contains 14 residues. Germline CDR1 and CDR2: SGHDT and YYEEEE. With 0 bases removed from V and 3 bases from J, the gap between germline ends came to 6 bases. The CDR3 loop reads CASSLARYTGELFF. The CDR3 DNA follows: TGTGCCAGCAGCTTGGCTAGGTACACCGGGGAGCTGTTTTTT.

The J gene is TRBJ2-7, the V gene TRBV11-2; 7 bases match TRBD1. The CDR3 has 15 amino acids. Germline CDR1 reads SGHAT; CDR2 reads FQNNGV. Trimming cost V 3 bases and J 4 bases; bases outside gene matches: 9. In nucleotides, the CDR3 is TGTGCCAGCAGCTTGCACAGGGGTCCGGGGTACGAGCAGTACTTC. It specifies CASSLHRGPGYEQYF.

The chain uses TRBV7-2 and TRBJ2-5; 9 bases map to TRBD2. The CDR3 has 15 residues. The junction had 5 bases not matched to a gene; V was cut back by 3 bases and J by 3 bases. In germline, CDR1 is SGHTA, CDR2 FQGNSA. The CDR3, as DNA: TGTGCCAGCAGCTTTATAGCGGGAGACGAAGAGACCCAGTACTTC. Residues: CASSFIAGDEETQYF.

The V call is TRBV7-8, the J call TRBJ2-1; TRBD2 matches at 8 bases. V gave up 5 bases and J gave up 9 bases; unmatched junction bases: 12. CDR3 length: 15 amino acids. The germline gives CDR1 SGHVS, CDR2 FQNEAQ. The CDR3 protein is CASSGTVAGRGEQFF. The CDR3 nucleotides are TGTGCCAGCAGCGGGACGGTAGCGGGAAGGGGTGAGCAGTTCTTC.

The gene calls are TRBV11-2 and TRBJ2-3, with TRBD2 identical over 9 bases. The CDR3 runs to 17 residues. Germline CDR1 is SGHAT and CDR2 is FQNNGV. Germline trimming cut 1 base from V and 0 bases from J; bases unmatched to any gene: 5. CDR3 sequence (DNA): TGTGCCAGCAGCTTAGTGGCTAGCGGGACTAGCACAGATACGCAGTATTTT. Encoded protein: CASSLVASGTSTDTQYF.

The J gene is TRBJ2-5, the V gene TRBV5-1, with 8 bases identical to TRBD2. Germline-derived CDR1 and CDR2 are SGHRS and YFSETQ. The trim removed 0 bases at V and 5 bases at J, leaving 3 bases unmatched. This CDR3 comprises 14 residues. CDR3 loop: CASSLAVAGETQYF. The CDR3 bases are TGCGCCAGCAGCTTGGCGGTAGCGGGGGAGACCCAGTACTTC.

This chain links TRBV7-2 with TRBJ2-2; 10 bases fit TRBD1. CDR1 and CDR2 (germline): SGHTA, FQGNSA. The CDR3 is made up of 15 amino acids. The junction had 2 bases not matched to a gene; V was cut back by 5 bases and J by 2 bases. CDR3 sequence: CASSPTGGNTGELFF. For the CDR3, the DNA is TGTGCCAGCAGCCCGACAGGGGGCAACACCGGGGAGCTGTTTTTT.

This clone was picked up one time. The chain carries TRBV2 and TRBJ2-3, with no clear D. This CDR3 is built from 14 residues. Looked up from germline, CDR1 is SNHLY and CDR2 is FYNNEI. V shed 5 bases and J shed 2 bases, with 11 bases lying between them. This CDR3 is CASSFRDFTDTQYF. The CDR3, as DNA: TGTGCCAGCAGTTTCCGCGACTTCACAGATACGCAGTATTTT.

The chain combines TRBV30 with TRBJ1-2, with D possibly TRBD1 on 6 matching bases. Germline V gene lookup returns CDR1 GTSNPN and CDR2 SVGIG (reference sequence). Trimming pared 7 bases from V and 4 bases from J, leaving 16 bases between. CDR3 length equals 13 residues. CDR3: CASTPGQPYGYTF. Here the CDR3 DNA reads TGTGCCTCTACCCCAGGACAGCCCTATGGCTACACCTTC. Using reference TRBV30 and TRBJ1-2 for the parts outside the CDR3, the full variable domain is SQTIHQWPATLVQPVGSPLSLECTVEGTSNPNLYWYRQAAGRGLQLLFYSVGIGQISSEVPQNLSASRPQDRQFILSSKKLLLSDSGFYLCASTPGQPYGYTFGSGTRLTVV.